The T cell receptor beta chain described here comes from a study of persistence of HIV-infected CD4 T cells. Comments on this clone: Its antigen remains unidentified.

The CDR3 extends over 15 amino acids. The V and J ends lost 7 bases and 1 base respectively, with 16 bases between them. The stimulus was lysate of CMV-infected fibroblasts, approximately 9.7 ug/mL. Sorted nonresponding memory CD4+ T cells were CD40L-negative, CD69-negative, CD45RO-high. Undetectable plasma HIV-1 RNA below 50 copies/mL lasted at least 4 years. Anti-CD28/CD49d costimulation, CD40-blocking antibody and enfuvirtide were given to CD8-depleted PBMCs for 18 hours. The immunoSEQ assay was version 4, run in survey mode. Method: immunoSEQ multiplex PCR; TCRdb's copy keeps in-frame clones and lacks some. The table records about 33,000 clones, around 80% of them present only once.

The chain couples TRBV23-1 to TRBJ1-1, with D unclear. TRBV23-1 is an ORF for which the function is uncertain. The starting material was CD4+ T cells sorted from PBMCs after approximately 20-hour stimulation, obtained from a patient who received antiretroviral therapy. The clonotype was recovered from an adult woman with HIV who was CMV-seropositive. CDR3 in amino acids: CASTSIESTNTEAFF. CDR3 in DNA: TGCGCCAGCACCTCCATCGAAAGTACGAACACTGAAGCTTTCTTT.